This TCR beta chain appears in the sequencing data of a study of Ad26.COV2.S vaccination and SARS-CoV-2 variants. Of note for this clone: Its antigen is undetermined.

V lost 7 bases, J lost 1 base, and 8 bases lay in between. Germline V gives CDR1 SGDLS, CDR2 YYNGEE. The CDR3 loop spans 13 amino acids. Notes on the study in general: Comparable non-spike TCR breadth was observed in vaccine and placebo recipients.

Clones were read by immunoSEQ multiplex PCR, and TCRdb kept only the in-frame ones, dropping some. The sample lists more than 400,000 clones; about 90% were seen once. The treatment here: about 20 received Ad26.COV2.S at low or high dose, single or two shots; several received placebo; per-sample allocation not given. Specimens were obtained on day 63 following the first vaccine or placebo injection. J is TRBJ2-2 and V is TRBV9, with TRBD1 as a possible D gene (5 bases). This TCR was sampled from a person aged 18-65 years who received the Ad26.COV2.S COVID-19 vaccine or a placebo. The sample in question was peripheral blood, obtained in a trial of Ad26.COV2.S vaccine versus placebo. The CDR3: CASRQGNTGELFF. The CDR3 DNA is TGTGCCAGCCGGCAGGGGAACACCGGGGAGCTGTTTTTT.